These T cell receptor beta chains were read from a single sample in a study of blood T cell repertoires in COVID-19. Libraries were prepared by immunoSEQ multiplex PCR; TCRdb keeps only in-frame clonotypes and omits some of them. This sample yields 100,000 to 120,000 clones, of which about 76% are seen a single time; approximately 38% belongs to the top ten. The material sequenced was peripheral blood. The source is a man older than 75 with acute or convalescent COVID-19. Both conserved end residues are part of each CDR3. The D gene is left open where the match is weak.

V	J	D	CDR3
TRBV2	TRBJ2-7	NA	CADAWTASSYEQYF
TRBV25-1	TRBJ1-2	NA	CASSESRGLAYGYTF
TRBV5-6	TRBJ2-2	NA	CASSRMGHPNTGELFF
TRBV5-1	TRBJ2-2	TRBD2	CASSLGTSGSGTGELFF
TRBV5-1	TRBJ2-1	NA	CASSSQGIRTYNEQFF
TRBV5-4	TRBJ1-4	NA	CASSSQPNEKLFF
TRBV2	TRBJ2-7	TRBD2	CASSSQGLAGNEQYF
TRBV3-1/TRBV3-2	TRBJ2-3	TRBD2	CASSQGLAGSTDTQYF
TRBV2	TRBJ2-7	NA	CASSDRVPPYEQYF
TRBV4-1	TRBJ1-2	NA	CASSQAGTRRSSNGYTF